The source of this T cell receptor (beta chain) is a study of OX40 agonist ivuxolimab in advanced cancers. General notes on the study: Ivuxolimab was an agonistic, fully human IgG2 monoclonal antibody directed against OX40 (CD134), a costimulatory receptor. Intravenous ivuxolimab was administered to patients every 2 weeks at six dose levels: 0.01, 0.1, 0.3, 1.5, 3 and 10 mg/kg. Among the approximately 54 dose-escalation patients, about 19 had hepatocellular carcinoma, roughly 15 melanoma, 9 renal cell carcinoma and 9 head and neck cancer. A male proportion of roughly 80% and a mean age of around 60 years, ranging from about 20 to 79, were recorded for the dose-escalation cohort. Prior anti-PD-1, anti-PD-L1 or anti-CTLA-4 therapy was permitted, and checkpoint inhibitors had been received by less than 45% of dose-escalation patients. Partial responses occurred in three dose-escalation patients, of whom one had hepatocellular carcinoma and two had cutaneous melanoma. Peripheral TCRbeta sequencing aimed to test whether ivuxolimab altered TCR sequence diversity and caused clonal T-cell expansion. The paper covers the monotherapy dose-escalation part of the phase I ivuxolimab trial, which included N of about 50 patients. On the study overall, not on this receptor specifically: In the 0.1-3.0 mg/kg groups, partial responders were among the patients with the lowest normalized peripheral clonal expansion, particularly in CD8+ T cells. Low levels of normalized T-cell clonal expansion were also seen in some patients who did not respond. After ivuxolimab, expanded clones were on average more numerous among CD8+ T cells than among CD4+ T cells. At doses from 0.1 to 3.0 mg/kg, clonal expansion was seen in both CD4+ and CD8+ blood T cells between baseline and week 6. Which antigens the clonally expanded peripheral T cells were specific for was not determined.

CDR1 GTSNPN and CDR2 SVGIG are derived from the germline V gene (reference sequence). The CDR3 runs 13 amino acids, cysteine and phenylalanine included. Just the 39-base CDR3 DNA is kept, in frame starting at base 1. Trimming at the junction amounts to 1 base on V and 5 bases on J, and the germline ends lie 9 bases apart. Genomic DNA was extracted from sorted cells for sequencing of the TCRbeta CDR3 region. The immunoSEQ Assay was used to sequence the TCRbeta CDR3 regions. Entries here come from immuneACCESS through TCRdb and include only in-frame sequences with V and J called. Some clones fail to appear in such tables; in the studies checked, an unresolved V gene covers under half of the shortfall, and the cause of the remainder is unknown. For this sample the table gives under 85,000 clones, of which over 75% were detected only once. Around 2.9% of the sample comes from the top ten. Patients with a history of autoimmune disease or receiving systemic immunosuppression were excluded from the trial. Peripheral blood for TCR sequencing was collected from all dose cohorts at baseline, on cycle 4 day 1, and on cycle 7 day 1. Samples were obtained from an open-label, multicenter, first-in-human phase I dose-escalation trial of ivuxolimab. The trial enrolled adults with locally advanced or metastatic head and neck squamous cell, hepatocellular, melanoma or renal cell carcinoma. CD4+ and CD8+ T cells were sorted separately from peripheral blood before TCR sequencing.

Only a few counts were recorded for this clone. What antigen it recognizes has not been identified. Per-nucleotide qualities are absent, and no much larger clonotype sits a single base away. The chain joins TRBV30 to TRBJ1-5; confidence is insufficient to name the D gene. The TCR originated in an adult with an advanced solid tumor such as melanoma, head and neck, liver or kidney cancer. Sequenced material: CD4+ or CD8+ T cells sorted from blood, taken in a trial of the OX40 agonist ivuxolimab. This receptor carries the CDR3 CAWSGAKDQPQHF. Read as DNA, the sequence is TGTGCCTGGAGTGGGGCAAAGGATCAGCCCCAGCATTTT.